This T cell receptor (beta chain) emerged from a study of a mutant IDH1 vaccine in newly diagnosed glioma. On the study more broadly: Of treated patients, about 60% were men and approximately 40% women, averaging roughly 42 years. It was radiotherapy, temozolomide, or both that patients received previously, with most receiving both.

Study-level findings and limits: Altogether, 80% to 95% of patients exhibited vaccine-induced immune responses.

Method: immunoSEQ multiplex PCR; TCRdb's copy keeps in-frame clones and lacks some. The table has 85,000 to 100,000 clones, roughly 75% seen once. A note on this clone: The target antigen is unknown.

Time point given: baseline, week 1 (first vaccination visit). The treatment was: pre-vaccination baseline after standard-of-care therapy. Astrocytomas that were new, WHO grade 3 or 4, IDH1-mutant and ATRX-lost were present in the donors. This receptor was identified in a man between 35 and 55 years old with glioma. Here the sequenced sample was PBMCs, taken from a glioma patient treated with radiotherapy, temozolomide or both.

This CDR3 is CASSQTGGLIEQFF. CDR3 DNA sequence: TGTGCCAGCAGCCAAACGGGAGGGTTAATTGAGCAGTTCTTC. This sequence joins TRBV14 and TRBJ2-1; the match to TRBD2 covers 8 bases. Germline CDR1 SGHDN, CDR2 FVKESK. Trimming removed 2 bases from V and 9 bases from J; junction bases left unmatched: 6. This CDR3 comprises 14 residues.